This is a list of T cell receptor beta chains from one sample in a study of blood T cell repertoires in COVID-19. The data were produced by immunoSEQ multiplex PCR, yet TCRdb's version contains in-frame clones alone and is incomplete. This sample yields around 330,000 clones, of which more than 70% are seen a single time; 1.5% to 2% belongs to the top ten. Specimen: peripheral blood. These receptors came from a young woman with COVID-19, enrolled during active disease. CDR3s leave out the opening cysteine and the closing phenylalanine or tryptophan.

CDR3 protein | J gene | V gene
ASSQVGQPQH | TRBJ1-5 | TRBV4-1
ASSTYADTQY | TRBJ2-3 | TRBV7-2
ASSLGSYGQGHGYT | TRBJ1-2 | TRBV7-9
ASRRGVLSAQY | TRBJ2-3 | TRBV12-3/TRBV12-4
AGKTDNSPLH | TRBJ1-6 | TRBV2
ASSLYSNTGELF | TRBJ2-2 | TRBV5-6
ASSLGANYGYT | TRBJ1-2 | TRBV5-1
SVDSPANYGYT | TRBJ1-2 | TRBV29-1
ASNRLAGPEKLF | TRBJ1-4 | TRBV2
ASTDSGGSYEQY | TRBJ2-7 | TRBV6-6
ASSLGARVSETQY | TRBJ2-5 | TRBV5-1
ASSSSASSPLH | TRBJ1-6 | TRBV7-2
ASSLVGVGAEKLF | TRBJ1-4 | TRBV5-1
ASSPPGGAAGELF | TRBJ2-2 | TRBV7-2
ASSLGSRTGGLNTEAF | TRBJ1-1 | TRBV5-1
ASSFDNSPLH | TRBJ1-6 | TRBV18
ASSKTGGYNEQF | TRBJ2-1 | TRBV18
SAQGLSGNTIY | TRBJ1-3 | TRBV29-1
ASSPLTGAGGANVLT | TRBJ2-6 | TRBV5-4
SVAGQGVTEAF | TRBJ1-1 | TRBV29-1
ASSLLGGEKLF | TRBJ1-4 | TRBV7-2
ASSQLPGQGASGELF | TRBJ2-2 | TRBV23-1
ASSRSGGGTDTQY | TRBJ2-3 | TRBV11-3
ASSVGRGTDTQY | TRBJ2-3 | TRBV9
ASSLRGRGVEETQY | TRBJ2-5 | TRBV5-1
ASSSGGGLVSTNEKLF | TRBJ1-4 | TRBV5-4
ASSPYYPNTEAF | TRBJ1-1 | TRBV27
ASSLFGEGGTEAF | TRBJ1-1 | TRBV7-9
ASSIGGQGAHQPQH | TRBJ1-5 | TRBV19
ASRGQGAESPLH | TRBJ1-6 | TRBV7-8
ASSKGQGRLSNSPLH | TRBJ1-6 | TRBV19
ASSGQGARGGYT | TRBJ1-2 | TRBV9
ASSLLPGKPFTDTQY | TRBJ2-3 | TRBV11-2
ASSLGQGAGGYT | TRBJ1-2 | TRBV7-9
ASSSSEGTRNSPLH | TRBJ1-6 | TRBV5-1
ASSLKQGRETQY | TRBJ2-5 | TRBV5-1
ASSLRSLQGSNYGYT | TRBJ1-2 | TRBV5-6
ATRRTGDTGELF | TRBJ2-2 | TRBV24-1
ASQSTLEQY | TRBJ2-7 | TRBV5-8
ASSHGGGCNSPLH | TRBJ1-6 | TRBV27
ASSFVKSSGANVLT | TRBJ2-6 | TRBV5-5
SAVPQVPAF | TRBJ1-1 | TRBV20-1
ASSLAATSGGGETQY | TRBJ2-5 | TRBV5-8
ATERGGPSNQPQH | TRBJ1-5 | TRBV6-5
ASSPGTENSPLH | TRBJ1-6 | TRBV7-3
ASSLAGGSYNSPLH | TRBJ1-6 | TRBV28
ASSLWQSGLYGYT | TRBJ1-2 | TRBV7-9
ASGTGVAYT | TRBJ1-2 | TRBV2
ASSLSISGNTIY | TRBJ1-3 | TRBV7-9
VRVEQPQH | TRBJ1-5 | TRBV7-5
ASSQVLAGATEAF | TRBJ1-1 | TRBV3-1/TRBV3-2
ASSQEGGGNQPQH | TRBJ1-5 | TRBV4-1
ASSIVRGSNQPQH | TRBJ1-5 | TRBV2
ASSLDRGRGTEAF | TRBJ1-1 | TRBV7-9
ASSVATGDRKVVSTDTQY | TRBJ2-3 | TRBV9
ASSPEQGGRQF | TRBJ2-1 | TRBV3-1/TRBV3-2
ASSSSEKWGHSGNTIY | TRBJ1-3 | TRBV9
ASSSPGTSGRYNEQF | TRBJ2-1 | TRBV19
ASSLGDLNVLT | TRBJ2-6 | TRBV5-6